Below, 9 T cell receptor beta chains from the same sample are listed, as sequenced in a study of cytomegalovirus exposure and HLA in healthy donors. The data were produced by immunoSEQ multiplex PCR, yet TCRdb's version contains in-frame clones alone and is incomplete. The profile shows approximately 160,000 clones, 85% to 90% of them singletons. Material for sequencing was PBMCs. The origin of the receptors is a woman aged 25 to 39 in good health and CMV-seronegative.

The chain couples TRBV6-6 to TRBJ2-1; no clear D gene. The germline V gene has CDR1 MNHNY and CDR2 SVGAGI (reference sequence). The CDR3 is 14 amino acids. Trimming took 0 bases from V and 4 from J, leaving 7 bases between them. The CDR3 region is CASSYSSEYNEQFF. The CDR3 DNA is TGTGCCAGCAGTTACTCATCCGAGTACAATGAGCAGTTCTTC.

The chain is built from TRBV27 and TRBJ1-5, with D possibly matching TRBD1 (6 bases). CDR1 and CDR2 (germline): MNHEY, SMNVEV (reference sequence). Trimming pared 2 bases from V and 12 bases from J, leaving 14 bases between. The CDR3 is 13 residues long. In DNA form, the CDR3 reads TGTGCCAGCAGTTTAATGGTACAGGGTGACCAGCATTTT. Amino acids: CASSLMVQGDQHF.

This clone has more than one count but fewer than ten. The chain joins TRBV28 to TRBJ1-5; D gene uncertain. V was trimmed by 6 bases and J by 6 bases, leaving 9 bases between them. The germline V gene has CDR1 MDHEN and CDR2 SYDVKM. The CDR3 runs to 12 residues. CDR3 in DNA: TGTGCCAGCAGCCGAGGCCTTCAGCCCCAGCATTTT. This translates into CASSRGLQPQHF.

V is TRBV27 and J is TRBJ2-2, with D hard to call. Germline CDR1 MNHEY, CDR2 SMNVEV (reference sequence). V lost 5 bases and J lost 7, with 17 bases in between. The CDR3 length is 15 residues. CDR3 protein: CASSLSSYSGGELFF. The CDR3 DNA sequence: TGTGCCAGCAGTCTGTCGAGCTACTCAGGCGGGGAGCTGTTTTTT.

The genes are TRBV5-4 and TRBJ2-2, with D perhaps matching TRBD1 (5 bases). CDR1 is SGHNT, CDR2 YYREEE, per germline (reference sequence). Trimming shortened V by 2 bases and J by 1 base, and 9 bases separated the two germline ends. This CDR3 is 15 amino acids long. The CDR3 reads CASSFQGLNTGELFF. CDR3 DNA sequence: TGTGCCAGCAGCTTTCAGGGTTTGAACACCGGGGAGCTGTTTTTT.

The chain couples TRBV7-9 to TRBJ2-7; D possibly corresponds to TRBD2 (6 bases). The V end lost 5 bases, the J end lost 2 bases, and 19 bases lay between the germline ends. This CDR3 spans 16 amino acids. Germline V CDR1 and CDR2: SEHNR, FQNEAQ (reference sequence). The CDR3 spells CASSTHGGSATYEQYF. The CDR3 DNA sequence: TGTGCCAGCAGCACCCACGGGGGTTCAGCTACCTACGAGCAGTACTTC.

The chain links TRBV5-5 to TRBJ2-3; possible D gene TRBD1, 6 bases. V lost 3 bases and J lost 4, with 12 bases in between. This CDR3 has 14 residues. Germline V lookup: CDR1 SGHKS, CDR2 YYEKEE (reference sequence). This chain's CDR3 is CASSYRASSDTQYF. CDR3 DNA sequence: TGTGCCAGCAGCTACAGGGCTAGTTCAGATACGCAGTATTTT.

The rearrangement links TRBV19 to TRBJ1-2, with D hard to call. This CDR3 comprises 15 residues. Trimming shortened V by 3 bases and J by 4 bases, and 15 bases separated the two germline ends. Per germline, CDR1 LNHDA and CDR2 SQIVND (reference sequence). The CDR3 sequence is CASSILSTSGYGYTF. CDR3 DNA sequence: TGTGCCAGTAGTATCCTTTCCACCTCGGGCTATGGCTACACCTTC.

This chain uses TRBV21-1 with TRBJ2-3; the DNA was not compared with TRBD2, the D call given in the table. TRBV21-1 is a listed pseudogene. The CDR3 has 10 amino acids. The CDR3 region is CASRGGTQYF. Written as DNA, the CDR3 is TGTGCCAGCCGGGGGGGTACGCAGTATTTT.